This note documents a single TCR beta chain sequence. Its antigen is still unknown. There are no base qualities to consult, and no much larger clone falls within one base. Other DNA sequences from this sample encode an identical CDR3 as well. The record originates from a study of CD8+ T cells in alopecia areata (dated by TCRdb to 2017 to 2018). General notes on the study: The treated patients took part in an open-label pilot trial in which moderate-to-severe alopecia areata was treated with oral tofacitinib at 5 to 10 mg twice daily. Tofacitinib was given for 6 to 18 months, followed by 6 months of follow-up off drug to assess delayed response and recurrence. High-throughput TCRbeta sequencing was used to examine T cell clonal expansion in alopecia areata in both the C3H/HeJ mouse model and human patients. Scalp tissue and sorted CD4+ and CD8+ peripheral blood T cells from patchy and totalis/universalis alopecia areata patients and from healthy controls were covered by human TCRbeta sequencing. Tofacitinib-treated patients had biopsies at baseline and at 4 and 24 weeks of treatment, with a later scalp biopsy in several patients. Clonality in the scalp was compared among normal scalp (n=4), patchy alopecia areata scalp (n=8), and alopecia totalis/universalis scalp (n=8). RNA was extracted with the PAXgene miRNA kit for fixed scalp, the miRNeasy kit for PBMCs, and the RNeasy kit for mouse skin. TCRbeta CDR3 regions were amplified by immunoSEQ multiplex PCR with 35 Vbeta forward and 13 Jbeta reverse primers. Study-wide findings and limitations: TCR sequences shared between patients were less clear than in mice, possibly partly because of HLA diversity in the patient population. Unlike mouse skin, where gammadelta T cells dominate, normal human skin contains resident alphabeta T cells that get sequenced too, which complicates analysis of the scalp TCR repertoire. Compared with normal scalp, lesional scalp, particularly in alopecia totalis/universalis, had higher clonality and more expanded CD8+ clones, which suggests antigenic drive.

The time point label of this sample denotes: baseline before oral tofacitinib. Peripheral blood and lesional scalp punch biopsies were obtained from patients with alopecia areata. PBMCs were isolated by density centrifugation and stained for CD3, CD4 and CD8, and CD4+ and CD8+ T cells were sorted on a FACSAria. The library was generated by the immunoSEQ multiplex PCR assay. RNA was extracted from all samples and reverse transcribed into cDNA as template for TCR sequencing. SuperScript III was used for first-strand cDNA synthesis, primed with a 2:1 mix of oligo-dT and random hexamers. A synthetic immune receptor repertoire was used to assess amplification bias, and residual bias was removed computationally. The study's own analysis went as follows. After raw reads were preprocessed to remove errors, the CDR3 was defined following IMGT conventions as running from the conserved cysteine to phenylalanine. Clonality was computed as 1 minus the Shannon entropy, with the entropy normalized by log2 of the number of productive unique TCRs. Whether scalp clones were CD4 or CD8 was inferred by matching scalp TCRbeta sequences against CD4 and CD8 repertoires sorted from blood. This immuneACCESS table, as held by TCRdb, lists in-frame sequences with V and J called but not all clones. Of the missing ones, under half trace to an unresolved V gene in checked studies; the others have no known cause. V and J calls and clone size follow that table, whereas D and trimming were derived from the DNA. The sample table shows some 120,000 clones, and about 57% are seen once. 4.5% to 5.5% of the sample is taken by the ten largest.

V and J lose 5 bases and 2 bases, and a span of 5 bases separates them. CDR1 and CDR2 are drawn from the germline V gene: SGHAT, FQNNGV. From the cysteine through the phenylalanine, the CDR3 covers 12 amino acids. Only the CDR3 DNA is retained, 36 bases long and in frame from the first base. Sample: CD4+ T cells sorted from blood, taken at week 0. This clonotype was sampled from a human donor with alopecia areata. The chain is assembled from TRBV11-2 and TRBJ2-3; the D gene is not confidently resolved. Here is the DNA: TGTGCCAGCAGCCTCATCACAGATACGCAGTATTTT. This is translated as CASSLITDTQYF. Supplemented by the reference TRBV11-2 and TRBJ2-3 proteins around the CDR3, the complete variable domain is EAGVAQSPRYKIIEKRQSVAFWCNPISGHATLYWYQQILGQGPKLLIQFQNNGVVDDSQLPKDRFSAERLKGVDSTLKIQPAKLEDSAVYLCASSLITDTQYFGPGTRLTVL.